A single sample gave rise to the 31 T cell receptor beta chains below, sequenced in a study of pediatric ulcerative colitis. Sequenced by immunoSEQ multiplex PCR; TCRdb stores in-frame clones only, minus some. In the table there are about 64,000 clones, around 85% of which are singletons. Sequenced: blood. The source of these receptors is a boy between 5 and 17 years old with severe ulcerative colitis.

This clone was seen only once. CDR3 nucleotide sequence: TGTGCCAGCAGCTTGCCTCCGACAGGGACGGGTGGCTACACCTTC. Amino acid sequence: CASSLPPTGTGGYTF. The chain has TRBV5-6 and TRBJ1-2, with 7 bases matching TRBD1. Losses at the gene ends were 1 base for V and 7 bases for J; bases not matched to a gene: 10. In germline, CDR1 is SGHDT, CDR2 YYEEEE. This CDR3 contains 15 residues.

This clone was recorded only once. J is TRBJ2-3 and V is TRBV7-2, with 9 bases fitting TRBD1. Germline V gives CDR1 SGHTA, CDR2 FQGNSA. Unmatched junction bases numbered 10, after V lost 3 bases and J lost 0 bases. The length of the CDR3 is 18 residues. CDR3 nucleotide sequence: TGTGCCAGCAGCTTCCCGGGACAGGGCCTGATCAGCACAGATACGCAGTATTTT. Translation gives CASSFPGQGLISTDTQYF.

The CDR3 nucleotides are TGTGCCAGCTCGTTTCCCGGGACTAGCGGGAGGGACTACAATGAGCAGTTCTTC. Translation: CASSFPGTSGRDYNEQFF. This chain links TRBV18 with TRBJ2-1; 16 bases fit TRBD2. After removal of 6 bases from V and 3 bases from J, the junction contained 8 bases not matched to a gene. CDR1 and CDR2 from the germline V gene are KGHSH and LQKENI. CDR3 length equals 18 residues. Supplemented by reference TRBV18 and TRBJ2-1, the full variable domain reads NAGVMQNPRHLVRRRGQEARLRCSPMKGHSHVYWYRQLPEEGLKFMVYLQKENIIDESGMPKERFSAEFPKEGPSILRIQQVVRGDSAAYFCASSFPGTSGRDYNEQFFGPGTRLTVL.

The V and J genes are TRBV6-1 and TRBJ2-7, with 10 bases matching TRBD2. Trimming took 1 base from V and 2 from J; bases not matched to a gene: 2. Germline V lookup: CDR1 MNHNS, CDR2 SASEGT. The CDR3 extends over 15 amino acids. CDR3 in DNA: TGTGCCAGCAGTGAAGGCGGACTAGCGGCCTACGAGCAGTACTTC. This encodes CASSEGGLAAYEQYF.

This CDR3 reads CASSLAVQGPTSSKGQYF. CDR3 bases: TGTGCCAGCAGCTTAGCGGTGCAGGGTCCTACGAGCAGTAAAGGGCAGTACTTC. The chain has TRBV11-2 and TRBJ2-7, with D possibly being TRBD1 (5 bases). Germline loops: CDR1 SGHAT, CDR2 FQNNGV. The CDR3 is 18 amino acids. V lost 1 base and J lost 9, with 28 bases in between.

This clone was found a few times. The chain uses TRBV7-9 and TRBJ1-1; D may be TRBD1 (6 bases). The CDR3 spans 12 residues. Germline V lookup: CDR1 SEHNR, CDR2 FQNEAQ (reference sequence). V lost 8 bases to trimming and J lost 3 bases, with 10 bases between them. The CDR3 DNA reads TGTGCCAGCCAGGGGTTTGACACTGAAGCTTTCTTT. It is translated as CASQGFDTEAFF.

V is TRBV30 and J is TRBJ2-7; D gene unclear. The CDR3 totals 12 residues. CDR1 and CDR2 from the germline V gene are GTSNPN and SVGIG (reference sequence). Trimming left V 0 bases short and J 12 bases short, with 15 bases between. The CDR3 region has the DNA TGTGCCTGGAGTGTAGGGCTAGTGGACCGGTACTTC. Amino acids: CAWSVGLVDRYF.

The rearrangement joins TRBV30 to TRBJ1-1; maybe TRBD1 (6 bases). The CDR3 length is 13 residues. The V gene's germline CDR1 is GTSNPN and CDR2 SVGIG (reference sequence). Trimming left V 2 bases short and J 8 bases short, with 15 bases between. CDR3 sequence reads: CAWSSQGTKEAFF. CDR3 sequence (DNA): TGTGCCTGGAGTTCGCAGGGGACGAAAGAAGCTTTCTTT. Together with reference TRBV30 and TRBJ1-1, the CDR3 gives the full variable domain: SQTIHQWPATLVQPVGSPLSLECTVEGTSNPNLYWYRQAAGRGLQLLFYSVGIGQISSEVPQNLSASRPQDRQFILSSKKLLLSDSGFYLCAWSSQGTKEAFFGQGTRLTVV.

A note on this clone: The sample has other DNA sequences that encode this CDR3 too. The chain combines TRBV9 with TRBJ2-7; 7 nucleotides line up with TRBD2. The CDR3 totals 14 residues. In germline, CDR1 is SGDLS, CDR2 YYNGEE. V lost 2 bases, J lost 4 bases, and 6 bases stayed unmatched. DNA for the CDR3: TGTGCCAGCAGCGTTGGGGGAGGGCCGTACGAGCAGTACTTC. It translates to CASSVGGGPYEQYF.

This clone was recorded once. This rearrangement joins TRBV6-1 to TRBJ2-7; 7 bases align to TRBD2. The germline V gene encodes CDR1 MNHNS and CDR2 SASEGT. V dropped 6 bases and J dropped 1; count of bases not matched to a gene: 9. CDR3 length equals 15 residues. The CDR3 DNA sequence: TGTGCCAGCAGCGAGGGGCCGGGACTATCCTACGAGCAGTACTTC. Translation: CASSEGPGLSYEQYF.

DNA for the CDR3: TGCGCCAGCAGCCAAGAGGGACTAGCGGAAACCAAAAACATTCAGTACTTC. Amino acids: CASSQEGLAETKNIQYF. This sequence joins TRBV4-1 and TRBJ2-4; 11 bases line up with TRBD2. The CDR3 covers 17 residues. Trimming took 0 bases from V and 2 from J; bases not matched to a gene: 3. Per germline, CDR1 MGHRA and CDR2 YSYEKL.

The chain employs TRBV19 and TRBJ2-1; either TRBD1 or TRBD2 may supply D (5 bases each). Germline V gives CDR1 LNHDA, CDR2 SQIVND (reference sequence). Trimming pared 7 bases from V and 4 bases from J, leaving 14 bases between. The CDR3 loop spans 14 amino acids. CDR3 nucleotides: TGTGCCAGTACCCCAATGGGGGAGTACAATGAGCAGTTCTTC. Protein product: CASTPMGEYNEQFF.

This clone was picked up one time. This chain joins TRBV4-2 and TRBJ1-4, with a weak D call TRBD1 (5 bases). The CDR3 totals 15 residues. Germline lookup yields CDR1 LGHNA and CDR2 YNFKEQ. The germline V and J ends were trimmed by 3 bases and 8 bases, with 16 bases remaining between them. The CDR3 DNA sequence: TGTGCCAGCAGCCAGGGGCCCTCCCTGGACGAAAAACTGTTTTTT. Translation: CASSQGPSLDEKLFF.

This chain uses TRBV2 with TRBJ2-1; no firm D call. The CDR3 totals 16 residues. With 4 bases removed from V and 0 bases from J, the gap between germline ends came to 13 bases. Germline V gene data show CDR1 as SNHLY and CDR2 as FYNNEI. The CDR3 loop is CASSVYKLSSYNEQFF. CDR3 nucleotide sequence: TGTGCCAGCAGTGTGTACAAATTAAGCTCCTACAATGAGCAGTTCTTC.

The rearrangement joins TRBV7-9 to TRBJ2-1, with a weak D call TRBD2 (6 bases). CDR1 is SEHNR and CDR2 is FQNEAQ in the germline V gene (reference sequence). Trimming left V 0 bases short and J 0 bases short, with 12 bases between. CDR3 length equals 17 residues. The CDR3 sequence: CASSLAPSASSYNEQFF. The CDR3 DNA reads TGTGCCAGCAGCTTAGCCCCTAGCGCCTCCTCCTACAATGAGCAGTTCTTC. Looking up the rest from reference TRBV7-9 and TRBJ2-1 gives the full variable domain: DTGVSQNPRHKITKRGQNVTFRCDPISEHNRLYWYRQTLGQGPEFLTYFQNEAQLEKSRLLSDRFSAERPKGSFSTLEIQRTEQGDSAMYLCASSLAPSASSYNEQFFGPGTRLTVL.

This clone was counted once. This sequence joins TRBV7-2 and TRBJ1-3; D is undetermined. In germline, CDR1 is SGHTA, CDR2 FQGNSA. The V gene lost 3 bases and the J gene lost 4 bases, with 4 bases spanning the gap. This CDR3 has 12 residues. In DNA form, the CDR3 reads TGTGCCAGCAGCTTGGGGGGAAACACCATATATTTT. Protein: CASSLGGNTIYF.

This clone appeared once. The CDR3 region is CASIAGVGSYEQYF. CDR3 DNA: TGTGCCTCTATAGCGGGAGTTGGGTCCTACGAGCAGTACTTC. This chain links TRBV30 with TRBJ2-7, with 9 bases lining up with TRBD2. Germline V gene data show CDR1 as GTSNPN and CDR2 as SVGIG (reference sequence). V was pared by 7 bases and J by 1 base, with 8 bases of the junction left unmatched. There are 14 residues in the CDR3.

The chain has TRBV14 and TRBJ2-7; D call uncertain. Germline V gives CDR1 SGHDN, CDR2 FVKESK. V was pared by 4 bases and J by 6 bases, with 16 bases between. The CDR3 consists of 14 residues. The CDR3 nucleotides are TGTGCCAGCAGCCGTAGCATGGGATACGGCGAGCAGTACTTC. This gives the protein CASSRSMGYGEQYF.

The CDR3 DNA sequence: TGTGCCAGCAGTTTGAGCGCGACTGAAGCTTTCTTT. Encoded protein: CASSLSATEAFF. V gene TRBV14 combines with J gene TRBJ1-1; D remains unclear. Germline CDR1 is SGHDN and CDR2 is FVKESK. Trimming removed 6 bases from V and 5 bases from J, with 10 bases in between. The CDR3 consists of 12 residues.

This clone was counted a single time. The chain has TRBV19 and TRBJ1-1; 8 bases are shared with TRBD1. V trimming: 6 bases; J trimming: 6 bases; junction bases outside the gene matches: 12. Looked up from germline, CDR1 is LNHDA and CDR2 is SQIVND (reference sequence). The CDR3 is 15 amino acids. The CDR3 DNA follows: TGTGCCAGTAGGGCAGGGGGCGCCGAAGGGCCTGAAGCTTTCTTT. This gives the protein CASRAGGAEGPEAFF.

V usage is TRBV9 and J usage is TRBJ2-1, with D hard to call. With 3 bases removed from V and 7 bases from J, the gap between germline ends came to 14 bases. The length of the CDR3 is 14 residues. Germline loops: CDR1 SGDLS, CDR2 YYNGEE. CDR3: CASSAGPNFNEQFF. The CDR3 DNA follows: TGTGCCAGCAGCGCCGGCCCCAACTTTAATGAGCAGTTCTTC.

The J gene is TRBJ2-7, the V gene TRBV13; 16 bases line up with TRBD2. CDR3 length: 17 residues. CDR1 and CDR2 (germline): PRHDT, FYEKMQ (reference sequence). V lost 4 bases, J lost 10 bases, and 13 bases stayed unmatched. The CDR3 DNA reads as TGTGCCAGCAGCTCGCGACAGGGGACTAGCGGGAGGGAGGGCCAGTACTTC. Residues: CASSSRQGTSGREGQYF.

This sequence joins TRBV19 and TRBJ2-1, with a tentative D call TRBD2 (6 bases). V was pared by 6 bases and J by 6 bases, with 21 bases between. CDR1 and CDR2 from the germline V gene are LNHDA and SQIVND (reference sequence). The CDR3 covers 16 residues. CDR3 in amino acids: CASSPAATGDSNEQFF. The CDR3 nucleotides read TGTGCCAGTAGCCCCGCGGCTACGGGAGACTCCAATGAGCAGTTCTTC.

Only a few counts were recorded for this clone. The chain recombines TRBV20-1 with TRBJ1-1; D is uncertain. Trimming cost V 2 bases and J 7 bases, with 5 bases left between them. The CDR3 is made up of 10 amino acids. Germline CDR1 reads DFQATT; CDR2 reads SNEGSKA (reference sequence). This CDR3 is CSARLDEAFF. The CDR3 bases are TGCAGTGCTAGACTCGATGAAGCTTTCTTT.

V and J are TRBV19 and TRBJ1-2; TRBD1 aligns across 7 bases. The CDR3 is 14 residues long. Germline V gene data show CDR1 as LNHDA and CDR2 as SQIVND (reference sequence). V gave up 5 bases and J gave up 1 base; unmatched junction bases: 4. The CDR3 nucleotides are TGTGCCAGTAGTTTACAGGGGTATAACTATGGCTACACCTTC. Amino acid sequence: CASSLQGYNYGYTF.

This clone was found once. V is TRBV18 and J is TRBJ2-6; possible D gene TRBD2, 5 bases. There are 19 residues in the CDR3. V was clipped by 0 bases and J by 2 bases, with 17 bases between them. The germline V gene has CDR1 KGHSH and CDR2 LQKENI. The chain's CDR3 is CASSPPEPTADTGANVLTF. CDR3 nucleotide sequence: TGTGCCAGCTCACCACCGGAGCCAACAGCGGATACTGGGGCCAACGTCCTGACTTTC.

A few counts support this clone. The chain recombines TRBV7-2 with TRBJ2-7; D is perhaps TRBD1 (6 bases). Germline loops: CDR1 SGHTA, CDR2 FQGNSA. The V end was cut by 1 base, the J end by 4 bases, with 8 bases between. The CDR3 length is 13 residues. CDR3 nucleotides: TGTGCCAGCAGCTTAGGGACAGAATACGAGCAGTACTTC. Amino acid sequence: CASSLGTEYEQYF.

The chain employs TRBV7-9 and TRBJ2-5; unclear D gene. The V gene lost 0 bases and the J gene lost 5 bases, with 16 bases spanning the gap. The V gene's germline CDR1 is SEHNR and CDR2 FQNEAQ (reference sequence). The CDR3 runs to 16 residues. The CDR3, as DNA: TGTGCCAGCAGCTTAGCGTTCCCAACACGGTGGGAGACCCAGTACTTC. It translates to CASSLAFPTRWETQYF. The variable domain in full, completed from reference TRBV7-9 and TRBJ2-5, reads DTGVSQNPRHKITKRGQNVTFRCDPISEHNRLYWYRQTLGQGPEFLTYFQNEAQLEKSRLLSDRFSAERPKGSFSTLEIQRTEQGDSAMYLCASSLAFPTRWETQYFGPGTRLLVL.

The gene calls are TRBV6-5 and TRBJ2-3; 9 bases are shared with TRBD2. The CDR3 runs to 13 residues. Germline loops: CDR1 MNHEY, CDR2 SVGAGI. Trimming cost V 5 bases and J 6 bases; bases outside gene matches: 3. CDR3 nucleotides: TGTGCCAGCAGTGAGCTAGCGGGGGATACGCAGTATTTT. Translating gives CASSELAGDTQYF.

The V and J genes are TRBV9 and TRBJ1-1; no clear D gene. This CDR3 has 13 residues. V was trimmed by 3 bases and J by 6 bases, leaving 12 bases between them. CDR1 and CDR2 (germline): SGDLS, YYNGEE. Written as DNA, the CDR3 is TGTGCCAGCAGCGGGGGAGGGAATGCTGAAGCTTTCTTT. Protein sequence: CASSGGGNAEAFF.

This clone has only one observation. The rearrangement joins TRBV9 to TRBJ2-7; D unclear. CDR3 length equals 13 residues. The V gene lost 0 bases and the J gene lost 7 bases, with 11 bases spanning the gap. The germline V gene has CDR1 SGDLS and CDR2 YYNGEE. CDR3 DNA sequence: TGTGCCAGCAGCGTAGATCGCTGGACGGAGCAGTACTTC. Protein: CASSVDRWTEQYF.